This T cell receptor beta chain was captured by sequencing in a study of control samples from healthy donors and cancer patients. This clone was seen a handful of times. J lost 4 bases, V lost 2 bases, and 5 bases had no gene match. The V gene's germline CDR1 is SGHAT and CDR2 FQNNGV. The CDR3 is made up of 15 amino acids. The assay was immunoSEQ multiplex PCR, and TCRdb's table has in-frame clones only and misses some. The sample includes more than 75,000 clones, 79% of them seen just once. The J gene is TRBJ1-3, the V gene TRBV11-2, with 7 nucleotides matching TRBD1. The sequence was obtained from a woman in her twenties or thirties in good health. Material for sequencing was blood. In nucleotides, the CDR3 is TGTGCCAGCAGCTTAAACAGGGGATTGGGAAACACCATATATTTT. Its translation: CASSLNRGLGNTIYF.